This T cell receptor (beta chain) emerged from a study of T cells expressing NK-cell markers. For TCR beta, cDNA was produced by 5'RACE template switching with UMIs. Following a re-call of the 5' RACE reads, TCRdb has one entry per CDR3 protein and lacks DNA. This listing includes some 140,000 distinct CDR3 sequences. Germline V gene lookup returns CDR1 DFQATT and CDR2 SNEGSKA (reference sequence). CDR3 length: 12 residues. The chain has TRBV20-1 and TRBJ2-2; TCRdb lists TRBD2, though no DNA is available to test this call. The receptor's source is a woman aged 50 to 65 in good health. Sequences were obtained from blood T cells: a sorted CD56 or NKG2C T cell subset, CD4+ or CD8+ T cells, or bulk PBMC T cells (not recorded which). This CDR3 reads CSARKEAGELFF.